This T cell receptor (beta chain) derives from a study of blood T cell repertoires in COVID-19. The method was immunoSEQ multiplex PCR; TCRdb's version includes in-frame clones alone and lacks a portion of them. The data contain 200,000 to 250,000 clones, less than 90% of them singletons. Trimming removed 3 bases at V and 6 bases at J, with 9 bases between. This CDR3 comprises 13 residues. What was sequenced was peripheral blood. The V gene is TRBV12-3 or TRBV12-4, the J gene TRBJ1-5, with no clear D. This receptor was obtained from a man aged 25 to 45 with active or convalescent COVID-19. Written as DNA, the CDR3 is TGTGCCAGCAGTTTTAGAGCGGGTCAGCCCCAGCATTTT. Encoded protein: CASSFRAGQPQHF.